This T cell receptor (beta chain) is drawn from a study of shared clonotypes between healthy human individuals. Comments on this clone: Different DNA sequences within this sample yield the same CDR3.

Genomic DNA of every subset was divided equally among multiple immunoSEQ plates. Data came from immunoSEQ multiplex PCR; TCRdb stores just in-frame clones and leaves some out. This table has about 2.2 million clones, 80% to 95% appearing once. Cells designated naive CD8 were CD45RO-negative and were positively selected for CCR7, with terminally differentiated effector memory CD45RA+ cells excluded. V lost 6 bases, J lost 7 bases, and 10 bases lay in between. The CDR3 contains 12 residues. CDR1 and CDR2 from the germline V gene are SEHNR and FQNEAQ (reference sequence). The V gene is TRBV7-9, the J gene TRBJ2-1; D gene unclear. Input material: naive CD8+ T cells from PBMCs. The clonotype was recovered from a man aged 18 to 35 in good health. Some clones in this sample may be carry-over from other donors' samples. CDR3 nucleotide sequence: TGTGCCAGCAGTTCTCCCGGGAATGAGCAGTTCTTC. Its translation is CASSSPGNEQFF.